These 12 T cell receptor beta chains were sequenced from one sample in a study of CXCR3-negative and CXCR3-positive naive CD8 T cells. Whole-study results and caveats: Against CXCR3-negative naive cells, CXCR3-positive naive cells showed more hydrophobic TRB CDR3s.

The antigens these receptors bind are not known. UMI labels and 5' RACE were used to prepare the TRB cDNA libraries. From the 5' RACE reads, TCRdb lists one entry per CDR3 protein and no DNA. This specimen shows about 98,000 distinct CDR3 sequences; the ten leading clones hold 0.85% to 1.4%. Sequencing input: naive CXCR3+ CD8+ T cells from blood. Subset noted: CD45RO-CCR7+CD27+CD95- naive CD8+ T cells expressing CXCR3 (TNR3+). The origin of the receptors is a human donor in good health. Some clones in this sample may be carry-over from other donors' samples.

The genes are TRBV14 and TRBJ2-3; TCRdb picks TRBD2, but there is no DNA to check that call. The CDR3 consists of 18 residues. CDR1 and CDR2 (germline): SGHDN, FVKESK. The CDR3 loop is CASSQDFWGGSSTDTQYF.

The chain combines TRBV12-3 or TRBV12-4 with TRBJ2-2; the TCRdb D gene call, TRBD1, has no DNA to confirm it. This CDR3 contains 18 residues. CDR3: CASSSAGTGDPNTGELFF.

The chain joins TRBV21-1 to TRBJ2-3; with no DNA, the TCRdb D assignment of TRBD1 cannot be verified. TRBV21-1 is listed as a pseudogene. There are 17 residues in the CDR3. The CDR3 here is CASSKTGDSWSTDTQYF.

CDR3 residues: CASSQRLAGGLSSYNEQFF. The V and J genes are TRBV4-1 and TRBJ2-1; TCRdb selects TRBD2, and the lack of DNA leaves this call unchecked. The germline gives CDR1 MGHRA, CDR2 YSYEKL. This CDR3 is 19 amino acids long.

CDR3: CASSSAMDASTDTQYF. The chain combines TRBV2 with TRBJ2-3. CDR1 and CDR2 from the germline V gene are SNHLY and FYNNEI. This CDR3 region has 16 residues. Variable domain in full (rest from reference TRBV2 and TRBJ2-3): EPEVTQTPSHQVTQMGQEVILRCVPISNHLYFYWYRQILGQKVEFLVSFYNNEISEKSEIFDDQFSVERPDGSNFTLKIRSTKLEDSAMYFCASSSAMDASTDTQYFGPGTRLTVL.

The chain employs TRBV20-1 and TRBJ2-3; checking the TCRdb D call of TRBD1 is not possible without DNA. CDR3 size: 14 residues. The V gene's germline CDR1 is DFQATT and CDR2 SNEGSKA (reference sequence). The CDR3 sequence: CSARDLSGINTQYF.

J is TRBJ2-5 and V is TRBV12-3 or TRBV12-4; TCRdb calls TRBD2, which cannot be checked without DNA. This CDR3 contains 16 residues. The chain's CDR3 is CASSFWFREEQETQYF.

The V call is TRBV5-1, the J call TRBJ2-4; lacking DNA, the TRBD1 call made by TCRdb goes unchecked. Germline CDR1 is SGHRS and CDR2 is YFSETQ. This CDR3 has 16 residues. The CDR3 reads CASRFPRDMVKNIQYF.

CDR3 sequence: CASSTPQNARDTGELFF. The chain uses TRBV28 and TRBJ2-2. The CDR3 length is 17 residues. The germline V gene has CDR1 MDHEN and CDR2 SYDVKM.

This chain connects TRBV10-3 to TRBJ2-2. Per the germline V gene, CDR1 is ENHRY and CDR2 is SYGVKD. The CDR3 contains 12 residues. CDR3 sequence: CATQSGSAELFF.

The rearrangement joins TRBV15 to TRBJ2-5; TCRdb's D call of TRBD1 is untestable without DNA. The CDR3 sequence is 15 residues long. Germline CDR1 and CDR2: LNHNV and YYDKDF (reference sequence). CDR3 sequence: CATSRGWGIQETQYF.

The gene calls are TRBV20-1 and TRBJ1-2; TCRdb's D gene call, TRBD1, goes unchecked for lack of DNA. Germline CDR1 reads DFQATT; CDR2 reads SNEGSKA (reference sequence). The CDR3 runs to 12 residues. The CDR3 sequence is CSARNGGAGYTF.